The next 29 T cell receptor beta chains were all read from a single sample in a study of blood T cell repertoires in COVID-19. TCRdb keeps only in-frame clones here, not all; method: immunoSEQ multiplex PCR. Among 230,000 or so clones listed, roughly 79% were seen once. Material: peripheral blood. The source of these receptors is a woman over 75 with COVID-19, enrolled during active disease.

The genes are TRBV6-6 and TRBJ1-3; D may be TRBD1 (6 bases). The CDR3 length is 15 residues. V was shortened by 4 bases and J by 0 bases, with 10 bases between the two germline ends. Germline CDR1 reads MNHNY; CDR2 reads SVGAGI (reference sequence). Here the CDR3 DNA reads TGTGCCAGCAGTTCAGGGGTGGGCTCTGGAAACACCATATATTTT. It yields the protein CASSSGVGSGNTIYF.

This chain links TRBV6-2 or TRBV6-3 with TRBJ1-2; 7 bases line up with TRBD1. Germline assignment: CDR1 MNHEY and CDR2 SVGEGT. The trim removed 4 bases at V and 8 bases at J, leaving 4 bases unmatched. The CDR3 totals 12 residues. CDR3: CASSSTGRGYTF. CDR3 nucleotides: TGTGCCAGCAGTTCGACAGGGCGGGGCTACACCTTC.

This chain joins TRBV5-5 and TRBJ1-2; 9 nucleotides align to TRBD1. CDR1 SGHKS and CDR2 YYEKEE come from the germline V gene (reference sequence). Trimming cost V 4 bases and J 4 bases; bases outside gene matches: 8. The CDR3 sequence is 15 residues long. CDR3 DNA: TGTGCCAGCAGCCCCGGGACAGGGAATGGCTATGGCTACACCTTC. Encoded protein: CASSPGTGNGYGYTF.

This chain connects TRBV4-1 to TRBJ1-1, with 9 positions matching TRBD1. Unmatched junction bases numbered 4, after V lost 1 base and J lost 4 bases. The CDR3 totals 15 residues. The germline V gene has CDR1 MGHRA and CDR2 YSYEKL. CDR3 DNA: TGCGCCAGCAGCCAAGGTGACAGGGGGTCCACTGAAGCTTTCTTT. Amino acids: CASSQGDRGSTEAFF.

The J gene is TRBJ1-2, the V gene TRBV9; D might be TRBD1 (5 bases). This CDR3 region has 15 residues. V lost 0 bases and J lost 3, with 12 bases in between. CDR1 and CDR2 (germline): SGDLS, YYNGEE. CDR3 coding DNA: TGTGCCAGCAGCGTAGATCCCGGGGGGGACTATGGCTACACCTTC. Its protein is CASSVDPGGDYGYTF.

This chain links TRBV3-1 (or the pseudogene TRBV3-2) with TRBJ1-4; 7 nucleotides line up with TRBD1. Germline CDR1 reads LGHDT; CDR2 reads YNNKEL (reference sequence). After removal of 0 bases from V and 6 bases from J, the junction contained 4 bases not matched to a gene. CDR3 length equals 15 residues. The CDR3 bases are TGTGCCAGCAGCCAAGAACAGGGGACATATGAAAAACTGTTTTTT. Residues: CASSQEQGTYEKLFF.

Only one count was recorded for this clone. The V gene is TRBV9, the J gene TRBJ1-1; TRBD1 might be the D (5 bases). Germline V CDR1 and CDR2: SGDLS, YYNGEE. The germline V and J ends were trimmed by 0 bases and 12 bases, with 21 bases remaining between them. CDR3 length equals 15 residues. The CDR3 loop reads CASSVGLDSFATSFF. The CDR3 region has the DNA TGTGCCAGCAGCGTAGGGTTAGACAGCTTTGCCACCTCTTTCTTT.

The chain employs TRBV5-1 and TRBJ2-5; TRBD1 might be the D (6 bases). The CDR3 length is 15 residues. With 2 bases removed from V and 4 bases from J, the gap between germline ends came to 15 bases. Germline loops: CDR1 SGHRS, CDR2 YFSETQ. Written as DNA, the CDR3 is TGCGCCAGCAGCTTACAGGGCCAGCTGCGAGAGACCCAGTACTTC. Translation: CASSLQGQLRETQYF.

This chain joins TRBV7-9 and TRBJ2-2; no firm D call. V was shortened by 6 bases and J by 6 bases, with 8 bases between the two germline ends. This CDR3 region has 12 residues. Germline V gene sequence: CDR1 SEHNR, CDR2 FQNEAQ (reference sequence). CDR3: CASSERSGELFF. The CDR3 DNA follows: TGTGCCAGCAGTGAGAGGTCCGGGGAGCTGTTTTTT.

The rearrangement links TRBV5-1 to TRBJ1-2; the D gene is possibly TRBD1 (5 bases). This CDR3 contains 15 residues. The germline CDR1 and CDR2 sequences are SGHRS and YFSETQ. V was cut by 3 bases and J by 8 bases, with 20 bases left in between. The chain's CDR3 is CASSSEGQSAFGYTF. In DNA, the CDR3 is TGCGCCAGCAGCTCGGAGGGGCAGTCTGCCTTCGGCTACACCTTC. Combining the CDR3 with reference TRBV5-1 and TRBJ1-2 gives the whole variable domain KAGVTQTPRYLIKTRGQQVTLSCSPISGHRSVSWYQQTPGQGLQFLFEYFSETQRNKGNFPGRFSGRQFSNSRSEMNVSTLELGDSALYLCASSSEGQSAFGYTFGSGTRLTVV.

In its sample, this clone was seen once. The rearrangement links TRBV30 to TRBJ1-1; D gene uncertain. V dropped 3 bases and J dropped 7 bases, with 6 bases sitting between them. This CDR3 has 10 amino acids. The germline V gene has CDR1 GTSNPN and CDR2 SVGIG (reference sequence). Written as DNA, the CDR3 is TGTGCCTGGAGCAGGATTGAAGCTTTCTTT. Protein: CAWSRIEAFF. The full variable domain, rest sourced from reference TRBV30 and TRBJ1-1, is SQTIHQWPATLVQPVGSPLSLECTVEGTSNPNLYWYRQAAGRGLQLLFYSVGIGQISSEVPQNLSASRPQDRQFILSSKKLLLSDSGFYLCAWSRIEAFFGQGTRLTVV.

The V call is TRBV5-6, the J call TRBJ2-5, with a weak D call TRBD2 (5 bases). Between the trimmed V and J ends, which lost 3 bases and 5 bases, there was a span of 14 bases. Germline CDR1 SGHDT, CDR2 YYEEEE. This CDR3 has 14 amino acids. CDR3 DNA: TGTGCCAGCAGCTACCGGGATCCCCGGGAGACCCAGTACTTC. Translation: CASSYRDPRETQYF.

J is TRBJ1-2 and V is TRBV2, with D perhaps matching TRBD1 (6 bases). CDR1 and CDR2 from the germline V gene are SNHLY and FYNNEI. The CDR3 is 15 amino acids. V was pared by 7 bases and J by 4 bases, with 19 bases between. CDR3 region: CASTQQGIDIYGYTF. The CDR3 nucleotides are TGTGCCAGCACCCAACAGGGAATAGATATCTATGGCTACACCTTC.

The chain is built from TRBV16 and TRBJ1-2; a weak D match, TRBD1 (6 bases). CDR1 KGHSY and CDR2 FQNENV come from the germline V gene. Trimming removed 2 bases from V and 6 bases from J, with 13 bases in between. The CDR3 is 14 residues long. CDR3 sequence: CASSQLDRSHGYTF. The DNA for the CDR3 is TGTGCCAGCAGCCAACTCGACAGGTCCCATGGCTACACCTTC.

The chain joins TRBV3-1 (or the pseudogene TRBV3-2) to TRBJ2-5; no clear D. V shed 6 bases and J shed 7 bases, with 6 bases lying between them. CDR1 is LGHDT, CDR2 YNNKEL, per germline (reference sequence). CDR3 size: 10 residues. The CDR3 region is CASSHLTQYF. The CDR3 coding sequence is TGTGCCAGCAGTCACTTGACCCAGTACTTC.

On this clone itself: A junction end diverges from the germline sequence, so it may reflect a read error. This chain links TRBV19 with TRBJ1-1; 9 nucleotides match TRBD1. The germline V gene has CDR1 LNHDA and CDR2 SQIVND (reference sequence). The CDR3 has 17 amino acids. CDR3 DNA: TGTGCCAGTAGGATAGACGGAACGGGACAGGGTGGGACTGAAGCTTTCTTT. Protein sequence: CASRIDGTGQGGTEAFF.

The gene calls are TRBV10-3 and TRBJ2-7; 10 bases map to TRBD2. The V gene end was trimmed by 3 bases and the J gene end by 0 bases; junction bases not matched to a gene: 5. CDR1 ENHRY and CDR2 SYGVKD come from the germline V gene. The CDR3 sequence is 16 residues long. The CDR3 DNA reads as TGTGCCATCAGTGATAGGAGCGGGGGGGGCTCCTACGAGCAGTACTTC. It yields the protein CAISDRSGGGSYEQYF.

CDR3 nucleotides: TGCGCCAGCAGCCTCGGCGAGGGTACAGATACGCAGTATTTT. This gives the protein CASSLGEGTDTQYF. The V gene is TRBV4-3, the J gene TRBJ2-3; D possibly corresponds to TRBD2 (5 bases). Trimming cost V 4 bases and J 3 bases, with 11 bases left between them. Germline V gene sequence: CDR1 LGHNA, CDR2 YSLEER. There are 14 residues in the CDR3.

This chain joins TRBV18 and TRBJ1-4, with 9 bases lining up with TRBD1. Germline V gene data show CDR1 as KGHSH and CDR2 as LQKENI. This CDR3 is 15 amino acids long. Trimming cost V 6 bases and J 6 bases; bases outside gene matches: 8. CDR3 DNA sequence: TGTGCCAGCTCCCGAAACAGGGGGCAGGATGAAAAACTGTTTTTT. Protein: CASSRNRGQDEKLFF.

The chain joins TRBV6-1 to TRBJ1-3; D gene unclear. This CDR3 spans 14 amino acids. The germline V gene has CDR1 MNHNS and CDR2 SASEGT. V lost 3 bases and J lost 0, with 6 bases in between. The CDR3 sequence: CASSDRYSGNTIYF. CDR3 bases: TGTGCCAGCAGTGACAGGTACTCTGGAAACACCATATATTTT.

This clone has just a few counts. This sequence joins TRBV7-3 and TRBJ1-1, with D uncertain. The CDR3 totals 15 residues. V dropped 3 bases and J dropped 2 bases, with 13 bases sitting between them. Germline CDR1 is SGHTA and CDR2 is FQGTGA. DNA of the CDR3: TGTGCCAGCAGCTTTCGGTCCCTCCCAAACACTGAAGCTTTCTTT. It translates to CASSFRSLPNTEAFF.

V usage is TRBV30 and J usage is TRBJ2-1; the D gene is possibly TRBD2 (6 bases). There are 10 residues in the CDR3. From germline, CDR1 is GTSNPN and CDR2 SVGIG (reference sequence). The V and J ends lost 5 bases and 8 bases respectively, with 7 bases between them. The DNA for the CDR3 is TGTGCCTGGGGGAGGCATGAGCAGTTCTTC. This gives the protein CAWGRHEQFF.

This clone was observed once. The J gene is TRBJ2-5, the V gene TRBV4-1, with 7 bases matching TRBD2. The CDR3 is made up of 15 amino acids. CDR1 and CDR2 (germline): MGHRA, YSYEKL. Germline trimming cut 1 base from V and 4 bases from J; bases unmatched to any gene: 6. CDR3: CASSQARTSRETQYF. In DNA form, the CDR3 reads TGCGCCAGCAGCCAAGCCCGGACTAGTAGAGAGACCCAGTACTTC.

V gene TRBV7-9 combines with J gene TRBJ2-7, with D perhaps TRBD2 (5 bases). The CDR3 length is 14 residues. Per germline, CDR1 SEHNR and CDR2 FQNEAQ (reference sequence). Trimming pared 5 bases from V and 2 bases from J, leaving 13 bases between. CDR3 loop: CASSLGRGTYEQYF. For the CDR3, the DNA is TGTGCCAGCAGCCTCGGTCGGGGAACCTACGAGCAGTACTTC. The whole variable domain, filled in from reference TRBV7-9 and TRBJ2-7, reads DTGVSQNPRHKITKRGQNVTFRCDPISEHNRLYWYRQTLGQGPEFLTYFQNEAQLEKSRLLSDRFSAERPKGSFSTLEIQRTEQGDSAMYLCASSLGRGTYEQYFGPGTRLTVT.

This clone occurred a few times. The chain combines TRBV25-1 with TRBJ1-6, with D unresolved. V lost 7 bases, J lost 5 bases, and 9 bases lay in between. Germline V gives CDR1 MGHDK, CDR2 SYGVNS. The CDR3 is 13 amino acids. CDR3 sequence (DNA): TGTGCCAGCATGGCAGAAAATAATTCACCCCTCCACTTT. It translates to CASMAENNSPLHF.

V is TRBV7-2 and J is TRBJ2-4; 7 bases fit TRBD2. The V gene end was trimmed by 5 bases and the J gene end by 11 bases; junction bases not matched to a gene: 9. Germline V gene lookup returns CDR1 SGHTA and CDR2 FQGNSA. This CDR3 is 13 amino acids long. CDR3 residues: CASSPEAGAVQYF. The CDR3 DNA sequence: TGTGCCAGCAGCCCGGAGGCGGGAGCGGTTCAGTACTTC.

The chain has TRBV6-5 and TRBJ1-5, with D hard to call. Per germline, CDR1 MNHEY and CDR2 SVGAGI. The CDR3 has 14 residues. V lost 6 bases to trimming and J lost 1 base, with 10 bases between them. The CDR3 region has the DNA TGTGCCAGCAGCCTCGCGGGAAGCAATCAGCCCCAGCATTTT. It translates to CASSLAGSNQPQHF.

This chain connects TRBV2 to TRBJ2-5; 9 positions agree with TRBD1. V was clipped by 3 bases and J by 5 bases; unmatched bases: 10. The CDR3 sequence is 16 residues long. The germline CDR1 and CDR2 sequences are SNHLY and FYNNEI. For the CDR3, the DNA is TGTGCCAGCAGTGATTTGGGGACAGGGAGTGTGGAGACCCAGTACTTC. This encodes CASSDLGTGSVETQYF. Full variable domain (remainder filled in from reference TRBV2 and TRBJ2-5): EPEVTQTPSHQVTQMGQEVILRCVPISNHLYFYWYRQILGQKVEFLVSFYNNEISEKSEIFDDQFSVERPDGSNFTLKIRSTKLEDSAMYFCASSDLGTGSVETQYFGPGTRLLVL.

This sequence joins TRBV6-5 and TRBJ2-5, with TRBD1 identical over 8 bases. Germline V gene sequence: CDR1 MNHEY, CDR2 SVGAGI. The CDR3 totals 15 residues. The V gene end was trimmed by 5 bases and the J gene end by 3 bases; junction bases not matched to a gene: 8. CDR3 sequence (DNA): TGTGCCAGCAGTCCGGACAGGGCCTCTAAAGAGACCCAGTACTTC. This encodes CASSPDRASKETQYF.